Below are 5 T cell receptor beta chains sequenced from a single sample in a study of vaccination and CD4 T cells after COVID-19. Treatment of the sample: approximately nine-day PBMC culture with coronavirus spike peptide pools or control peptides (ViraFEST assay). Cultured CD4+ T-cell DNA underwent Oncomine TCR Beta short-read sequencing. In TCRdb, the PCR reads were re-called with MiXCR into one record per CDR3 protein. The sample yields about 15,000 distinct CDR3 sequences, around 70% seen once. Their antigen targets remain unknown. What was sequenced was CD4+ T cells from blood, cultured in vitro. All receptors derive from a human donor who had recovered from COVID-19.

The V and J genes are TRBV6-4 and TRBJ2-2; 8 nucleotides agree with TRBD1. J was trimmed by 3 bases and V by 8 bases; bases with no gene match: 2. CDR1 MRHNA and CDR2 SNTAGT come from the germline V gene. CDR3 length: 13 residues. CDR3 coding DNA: TGTGCCAGCCAGGGGGCGGACACCGGGGAGCTGTTTTTT. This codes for CASQGADTGELFF.

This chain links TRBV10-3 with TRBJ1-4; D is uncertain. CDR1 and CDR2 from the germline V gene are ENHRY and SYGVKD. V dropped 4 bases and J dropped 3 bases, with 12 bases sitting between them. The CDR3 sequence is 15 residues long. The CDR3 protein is CAISAGGQSNEKLFF. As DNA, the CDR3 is TGTGCCATCAGTGCCGGTGGGCAGTCTAATGAAAAACTGTTTTTT.

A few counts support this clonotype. CDR3 sequence: CASSLGRGTYEQYF. The CDR3 coding sequence is TGTGCCAGCAGCTTAGGTCGGGGGACCTACGAGCAGTACTTC. This chain uses TRBV7-9 with TRBJ2-7; a weak D match, TRBD2 (6 bases). The CDR3 totals 14 residues. The ends were cut back, 1 base at V and 2 bases at J, with 9 bases in the middle. Germline lookup yields CDR1 SEHNR and CDR2 FQNEAQ (reference sequence).

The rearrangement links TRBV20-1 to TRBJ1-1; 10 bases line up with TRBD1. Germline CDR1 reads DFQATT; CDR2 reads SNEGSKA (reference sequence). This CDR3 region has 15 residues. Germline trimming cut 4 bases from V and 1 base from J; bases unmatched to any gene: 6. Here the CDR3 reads CSATGTGVKNTEAFF. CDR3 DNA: TGCAGTGCTACCGGGACAGGGGTCAAGAACACTGAAGCTTTCTTT.

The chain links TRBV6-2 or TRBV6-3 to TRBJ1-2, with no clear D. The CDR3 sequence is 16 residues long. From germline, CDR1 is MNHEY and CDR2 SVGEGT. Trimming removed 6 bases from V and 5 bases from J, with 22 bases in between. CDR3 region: CASRRYADSGGYGYTF. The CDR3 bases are TGTGCCAGCAGACGATACGCGGACTCGGGAGGTTATGGCTACACCTTC.